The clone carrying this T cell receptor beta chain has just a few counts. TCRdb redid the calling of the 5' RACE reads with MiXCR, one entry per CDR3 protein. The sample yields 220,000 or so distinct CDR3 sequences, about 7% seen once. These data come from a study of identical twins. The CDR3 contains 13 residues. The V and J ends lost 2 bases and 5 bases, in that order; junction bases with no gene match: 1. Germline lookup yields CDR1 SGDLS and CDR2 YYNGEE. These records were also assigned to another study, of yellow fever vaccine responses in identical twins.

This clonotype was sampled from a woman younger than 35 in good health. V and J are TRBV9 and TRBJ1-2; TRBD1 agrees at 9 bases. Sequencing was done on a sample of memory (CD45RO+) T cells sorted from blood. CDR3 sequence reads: CASSVGTGYGYTF. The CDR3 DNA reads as TGTGCCAGCAGCGTGGGGACAGGGTATGGCTACACCTTC.